The 27 T cell receptor beta chains in this list originate from one sample, sequenced in a study of T-cell memory formation after mild COVID-19. MiXCR, applied by TCRdb to the 5' RACE reads, yields one record per CDR3 protein. This sample yields 150,000 to 200,000 distinct CDR3 sequences, of which approximately 16% are seen a single time; around 2% belongs to the top ten. Sample: PBMCs or a T cell subset sorted from them (not recorded which). The receptors derive from an adult woman who had mild COVID-19 (a few samples of this study predate the infection). Cell type and time point are not known.

The chain is built from TRBV12-3 or TRBV12-4 and TRBJ2-5, with D uncertain. The CDR3 consists of 13 residues. V lost 6 bases and J lost 6, with 14 bases in between. DNA for the CDR3: TGTGCCAGCAGGCCTCCGGTGGCGCAGACCCAGTACTTC. It is translated as CASRPPVAQTQYF.

This clonotype was observed a few times. This rearrangement joins TRBV2 to TRBJ2-1; 9 positions match TRBD2. Germline values: CDR1 SNHLY, CDR2 FYNNEI. The CDR3 is made up of 15 amino acids. As DNA, the CDR3 is TGTGCACACCCCGTGGCCAGCGGGAGGTCTAATGAGCAGTTCTTC. Translation gives CAHPVASGRSNEQFF. The full variable domain, completed using reference TRBV2 and TRBJ2-1, is EPEVTQTPSHQVTQMGQEVILRCVPISNHLYFYWYRQILGQKVEFLVSFYNNEISEKSEIFDDQFSVERPDGSNFTLKIRSTKLEDSAMYFCAHPVASGRSNEQFFGPGTRLTVL.

This clonotype was seen only a few times. The V call is TRBV5-1, the J call TRBJ1-2; TRBD1 might be the D (6 bases). Germline lookup yields CDR1 SGHRS and CDR2 YFSETQ. V was clipped by 3 bases and J by 2 bases, with 11 bases between them. The CDR3 is made up of 14 amino acids. CDR3 DNA sequence: TGCGCCAGCAGCTCCGACAGGAGGAACTATGGCTACACCTTC. Its translation: CASSSDRRNYGYTF.

J is TRBJ1-4 and V is TRBV12-3 or TRBV12-4; D unresolved. The CDR3 covers 13 residues. V lost 5 bases, J lost 8 bases, and 12 bases lay in between. CDR3 region: CASSPQVREKLFF. DNA of the CDR3: TGTGCCAGCAGTCCCCAGGTGAGGGAAAAACTGTTTTTT.

CDR3 DNA sequence: TGTGCCAGCAGCCGAGGCCGGTTAGGAGGAGGGAAGAACTATGGCTACACCTTC. Protein product: CASSRGRLGGGKNYGYTF. The rearrangement uses TRBV6-2 or TRBV6-3 and TRBJ1-2; D ambiguous. Trimming cost V 6 bases and J 2 bases, with 25 bases left between them. The CDR3 consists of 18 residues. CDR1 MNHEY and CDR2 SVGEGT come from the germline V gene.

This clonotype was seen more than once but under ten times. The chain has TRBV12-3 or TRBV12-4 and TRBJ1-5; 7 bases line up with TRBD1. There are 16 residues in the CDR3. The V and J ends lost 5 bases and 2 bases, in that order; junction bases with no gene match: 9. In nucleotides, the CDR3 is TGTGCCAGCAGTAAAACACAGGGGTACGGCAATCAGCCCCAGCATTTT. Translation gives CASSKTQGYGNQPQHF.

This clonotype was picked up a small number of times. The V and J genes are TRBV12-3 or TRBV12-4 and TRBJ2-1, with D perhaps TRBD1 (6 bases). This CDR3 contains 13 residues. Trimming left V 6 bases short and J 10 bases short, with 16 bases between. The CDR3 reads CASSLARDTEQFF. In DNA, the CDR3 is TGTGCCAGCAGCCTGGCCCGGGACACCGAGCAGTTCTTC.

J is TRBJ2-5 and V is TRBV7-8; D gene unclear. The CDR3 loop spans 13 amino acids. Trimming stripped 5 bases from V and 5 bases from J, with 12 bases between. Germline V gene lookup returns CDR1 SGHVS and CDR2 FQNEAQ. Written as DNA, the CDR3 is TGTGCCAGCAGCCCCCAGACCGGGGAGACCCAGTACTTC. Residues: CASSPQTGETQYF.

This rearrangement joins TRBV4-2 to TRBJ2-1, with D possibly matching TRBD2 (6 bases). Germline V gene sequence: CDR1 LGHNA, CDR2 YNFKEQ. V gave up 0 bases and J gave up 0 bases, with 9 bases separating them. CDR3 length: 16 residues. CDR3 nucleotide sequence: TGTGCCAGCAGCCAAGAGTGGACTACCTCCTACAATGAGCAGTTCTTC. This sequence encodes CASSQEWTTSYNEQFF.

In its sample, this clonotype was seen a few times. The chain couples TRBV20-1 to TRBJ1-1; TRBD1 might be the D (6 bases). Per germline, CDR1 DFQATT and CDR2 SNEGSKA (reference sequence). The CDR3 consists of 15 residues. Trimming stripped 3 bases from V and 2 bases from J, with 16 bases between. The CDR3 nucleotides read TGCAGTGCTAGGACCAGCGGGGGGCATAACACTGAAGCTTTCTTT. This translates into CSARTSGGHNTEAFF.

CDR3 nucleotide sequence: TGTGCCAGCAGTTTAATAAACTATAGGAACACTGAAGCTTTCTTT. Protein product: CASSLINYRNTEAFF. The chain recombines TRBV27 with TRBJ1-1; D is unresolved. Trimming left V 2 bases short and J 1 base short, with 11 bases between. The CDR3 consists of 15 residues. Germline CDR1 is MNHEY and CDR2 is SMNVEV (reference sequence).

In this sample, this clonotype turned up a few times. The chain combines TRBV27 with TRBJ2-5; D gene ambiguous. Germline V CDR1 and CDR2: MNHEY, SMNVEV (reference sequence). The V gene lost 5 bases and the J gene lost 5 bases, with 18 bases spanning the gap. The CDR3 totals 15 residues. The CDR3 reads CASSPSARRPETQYF. The CDR3 DNA reads as TGTGCCAGCAGTCCCTCGGCGAGAAGGCCGGAGACCCAGTACTTC.

The chain combines TRBV18 with TRBJ1-1; D call uncertain. Germline V gene lookup returns CDR1 KGHSH and CDR2 LQKENI. The CDR3 spans 13 residues. Between the trimmed V and J ends, which lost 2 bases and 7 bases, there was a span of 11 bases. In DNA, the CDR3 is TGTGCCAGCTCACCAATGACCGGTAATGAAGCTTTCTTT. Encoded protein: CASSPMTGNEAFF.

The rearrangement uses TRBV20-1 and TRBJ1-2; a possible D gene is TRBD1 (5 bases). Trimming removed 6 bases from V and 0 bases from J, with 23 bases in between. The germline V gene has CDR1 DFQATT and CDR2 SNEGSKA (reference sequence). This CDR3 region has 17 residues. The CDR3 region is CSASTPGLEISNYGYTF. In nucleotides, the CDR3 is TGCAGTGCGAGTACTCCGGGACTCGAGATCTCTAACTATGGCTACACCTTC.

Only a few counts were recorded for this clonotype. J is TRBJ2-7 and V is TRBV7-2; a weak D match, TRBD2 (6 bases). CDR1 and CDR2 from the germline V gene are SGHTA and FQGNSA. V lost 2 bases to trimming and J lost 0 bases, with 17 bases between them. This CDR3 comprises 17 residues. The CDR3 region has the DNA TGTGCCAGCAGCTTAACCCCTTCCGTCGGGAGCTCCTACGAGCAGTACTTC. Its translation: CASSLTPSVGSSYEQYF.

The chain is built from TRBV6-5 and TRBJ2-2; TRBD2 aligns across 9 bases. Germline-derived CDR1 and CDR2 are MNHEY and SVGAGI. The CDR3 is 15 amino acids. V shed 5 bases and J 4 bases; nucleotides not matched to a gene: 5. The CDR3 nucleotides read TGTGCCAGCAGTACGCGGGGGGGCAGCACCGGGGAGCTGTTTTTT. Translated: CASSTRGGSTGELFF.

This chain joins TRBV4-1 and TRBJ1-2; D perhaps matches TRBD1 (5 bases). Germline V gives CDR1 MGHRA, CDR2 YSYEKL. V shed 0 bases and J shed 3 bases, with 11 bases lying between them. This CDR3 contains 15 residues. The CDR3 sequence is CASSQEGQGHYGYTF. The CDR3 DNA reads as TGCGCCAGCAGCCAAGAGGGTCAGGGTCACTATGGCTACACCTTC.

The rearrangement uses TRBV6-5 and TRBJ1-3; D call uncertain. The V and J ends lost 6 bases and 0 bases respectively, with 15 bases between them. CDR1 is MNHEY, CDR2 SVGAGI, per germline. The CDR3 loop spans 16 amino acids. DNA for the CDR3: TGTGCCAGCAGAGCCACCGTGAGGAACTCTGGAAACACCATATATTTT. Translation: CASRATVRNSGNTIYF.

This clonotype was counted between two and nine times. V is TRBV15 and J is TRBJ2-7, with a possible D match to TRBD1 (5 bases). Germline assignment: CDR1 LNHNV and CDR2 YYDKDF (reference sequence). Trimming pared 9 bases from V and 1 base from J, leaving 10 bases between. The CDR3 covers 12 residues. The CDR3 bases are TGTGCCACGCCACAGGTTTCCTACGAGCAGTACTTC. Protein sequence: CATPQVSYEQYF.

The chain uses TRBV12-3 or TRBV12-4 and TRBJ2-5; 8 bases line up with TRBD1. V shed 5 bases, J shed 5 bases, and the junction held 7 bases outside the gene matches. The CDR3 is made up of 14 amino acids. The chain's CDR3 is CASSRRTGLETQYF. Written as DNA, the CDR3 is TGTGCCAGCAGTCGACGGACAGGGCTCGAGACCCAGTACTTC.

This clonotype showed up many times. The junction departs from germline at one end; a sequencing error may be responsible. The chain carries TRBV7-6 and TRBJ2-5; 7 bases align to TRBD1. The CDR3 is 16 amino acids. Germline V gene data show CDR1 as SGHVS and CDR2 as FNYEAQ. The CDR3 nucleotides are TGTGCCACCAGCAGATCCCCACAGGGGCTTGGTGAGACCCAGTACTTC. The encoded protein is CATSRSPQGLGETQYF.

This clonotype was detected only a few times. The V gene is TRBV12-3 or TRBV12-4, the J gene TRBJ2-1, with 7 nucleotides matching TRBD2. With 3 bases clipped from V and 2 bases from J, the junction kept 1 base outside the gene matches. There are 14 residues in the CDR3. CDR3 amino acids: CASSLGLPYNEQFF. CDR3 sequence (DNA): TGTGCCAGCAGTTTGGGACTACCCTACAATGAGCAGTTCTTC.

This clonotype appeared a few times. The chain combines TRBV20-1 with TRBJ2-4; D possibly corresponds to TRBD2 (5 bases). The V end lost 6 bases, the J end lost 4 bases, and 19 bases lay between the germline ends. Germline CDR1 and CDR2: DFQATT and SNEGSKA (reference sequence). The CDR3 covers 15 residues. In DNA, the CDR3 is TGCAGTGCCCCGGAGGCCAGGCGAGCTAAAAACATTCAGTACTTC. This translates into CSAPEARRAKNIQYF.

The chain uses TRBV15 and TRBJ2-7, with 10 bases that match TRBD2. The germline gives CDR1 LNHNV, CDR2 YYDKDF (reference sequence). The CDR3 is made up of 15 amino acids. Trimming removed 1 base from V and 3 bases from J; junction bases left unmatched: 3. Here the CDR3 reads CATSRGTSGRYEQYF. The DNA of the CDR3 is TGTGCCACCAGCAGAGGGACTAGCGGCCGCTACGAGCAGTACTTC.

At least ten counts were recorded for this clonotype. The rearrangement uses TRBV19 and TRBJ2-7, with 7 nucleotides matching TRBD2. This CDR3 contains 15 residues. Germline loops: CDR1 LNHDA, CDR2 SQIVND (reference sequence). J gave up 0 bases and V 3 bases, and 5 bases lay outside the gene matches. CDR3 nucleotide sequence: TGTGCCAGTAGTATCTCGCGGGGGACCTCCTACGAGCAGTACTTC. This translates into CASSISRGTSYEQYF.

Comments on this clonotype: One junction end disagrees with the germline gene, perhaps due to a read error. This chain connects TRBV6-6 to TRBJ2-5; TRBD2 matches 7 bases. The CDR3 is made up of 16 amino acids. Germline CDR1 is MNHNY and CDR2 is SVGAGI (reference sequence). The CDR3 loop reads CASRSGRREMGETQYF. DNA for the CDR3: TGTGCAAGCAGGTCGGGTCGGCGGGAGATGGGAGAGACCCAGTACTTC.

In this sample, this clonotype turned up a few times. The chain links TRBV5-4 to TRBJ2-7; 9 nucleotides agree with TRBD2. The CDR3 consists of 16 residues. Germline-derived CDR1 and CDR2 are SGHNT and YYREEE (reference sequence). The trim removed 0 bases at V and 0 bases at J, leaving 4 bases unmatched. In DNA form, the CDR3 reads TGTGCCAGCAGCTTGGAGCTAGCGGGACACTCCTACGAGCAGTACTTC. This sequence encodes CASSLELAGHSYEQYF.